The 16 T cell receptor beta chains given below trace back to one sample, sequenced in a study of graft-versus-host responses after intestinal transplantation. Intraepithelial lymphocytes and lamina propria lymphocytes were released through processing of graft tissue. Using immunoSEQ multiplex PCR, the repertoire was profiled, and TCRdb retains in-frame clones only, with some absent. Of around 21,000 clones listed, approximately 70% are singletons. Sequencing was performed on ileum tissue, taken about 3 weeks after intestinal transplant. The receptor source for this set is a human patient who received an intestinal transplant, so some T cells may come from the graft donor.

The rearrangement uses TRBV18 and TRBJ1-6; D is uncertain. Germline CDR1 KGHSH, CDR2 LQKENI. V lost 3 bases, J lost 15 bases, and 12 bases lay in between. The CDR3 contains 12 residues. The CDR3 spells CASSPKVGSLHF. CDR3 DNA sequence: TGTGCCAGCTCACCCAAAGTTGGGAGCCTCCACTTT.

This clone was observed a handful of times. The rearrangement joins TRBV7-9 to TRBJ2-1; no firm D call. Trimming took off 2 bases at V and 5 bases at J, with 13 bases between the two ends. CDR1 SEHNR and CDR2 FQNEAQ come from the germline V gene (reference sequence). This CDR3 is 15 amino acids long. The CDR3 loop reads CASSLLVYAHNEQFF. The CDR3 DNA follows: TGTGCCAGCAGCTTACTAGTTTATGCACACAATGAGCAGTTCTTC.

V usage is TRBV4-2 and J usage is TRBJ1-3; D uncertain. This CDR3 region has 15 residues. Trimming took 0 bases from V and 0 from J, leaving 6 bases between them. Germline-derived CDR1 and CDR2 are LGHNA and YNFKEQ. The CDR3 region is CASSQEYISGNTIYF. DNA for the CDR3: TGTGCCAGCAGCCAAGAGTATATCTCTGGAAACACCATATATTTT.

CDR3 coding DNA: TGTGCGGGGGGACAGGGGGCGTACGAGCAGTACTTC. This translates into CAGGQGAYEQYF. The chain is built from TRBV30 and TRBJ2-7; 12 bases agree with TRBD1. Germline V CDR1 and CDR2: GTSNPN, SVGIG (reference sequence). The CDR3 is 12 amino acids. Full variable domain (remainder filled in from reference TRBV30 and TRBJ2-7): SQTIHQWPATLVQPVGSPLSLECTVEGTSNPNLYWYRQAAGRGLQLLFYSVGIGQISSEVPQNLSASRPQDRQFILSSKKLLLSDSGFYLCAGGQGAYEQYFGPGTRLTVT.

In its sample, this clone was seen a few times. An end of the junction does not agree with germline; a read error may underlie this. The rearrangement joins TRBV4-1 to TRBJ2-7; a possible D gene is TRBD2 (5 bases). Germline CDR1 is MGHRA and CDR2 is YSYEKL. The CDR3 consists of 15 residues. CDR3 region: CASSQEDWLDYEQYF. The CDR3 DNA is TGTGCCAGCAGCCAAGAGGACTGGCTAGACTACGAGCAGTACTTC.

The chain uses TRBV29-1 and TRBJ2-3; TRBD1 matches 7 bases. J was trimmed by 3 bases and V by 6 bases; bases with no gene match: 9. CDR1 SQVTM and CDR2 ANQGSEA come from the germline V gene. This CDR3 has 14 amino acids. The CDR3 sequence: CSVHRGVWTDTQYF. The CDR3, as DNA: TGCAGCGTGCACAGGGGTGTATGGACAGATACGCAGTATTTT.

The gene calls are TRBV10-2 and TRBJ2-7; possible D gene TRBD2, 6 bases. V was pared by 8 bases and J by 0 bases, with 14 bases between. The germline V gene encodes CDR1 WSHSY and CDR2 SAAADI. The CDR3 is 14 residues long. This CDR3 is CASQFSGSSYEQYF. The CDR3 bases are TGCGCCAGCCAGTTTAGCGGTAGCTCCTACGAGCAGTACTTC.

This chain links TRBV11-1 with TRBJ2-1, with D uncertain. V was trimmed by 5 bases and J by 13 bases, leaving 30 bases between them. CDR3 length: 17 amino acids. Per germline, CDR1 SGHAT and CDR2 FQDESV (reference sequence). CDR3 in DNA: TGTGCCAGCAGCGGCGATTCCACCCGGTGGCAGGTTGGTGGACAGTTCTTC. This sequence encodes CASSGDSTRWQVGGQFF.

This chain links TRBV7-9 with TRBJ1-2; 8 bases agree with TRBD1. Germline-derived CDR1 and CDR2 are SEHNR and FQNEAQ (reference sequence). This CDR3 region has 15 residues. After removal of 2 bases from V and 3 bases from J, the junction contained 5 bases not matched to a gene. The CDR3 DNA sequence: TGTGCCAGCAGCTTAAGAACAGGGGGTTACTATGGCTACACCTTC. Translating it yields CASSLRTGGYYGYTF.

The J gene is TRBJ2-7, the V gene TRBV5-4; 10 nucleotides align to TRBD1. Per germline, CDR1 SGHNT and CDR2 YYREEE (reference sequence). This CDR3 contains 18 residues. The ends lost 4 bases at V and 4 bases at J; junction bases unmatched: 17. DNA for the CDR3: TGTGCCAGCAGCCCGGTAGGGTATTCGACAGGGGGCGAGTACGAGCAGTACTTC. Residues: CASSPVGYSTGGEYEQYF.

This clone was seen only a few times. Other DNA variants within this sample encode the same CDR3. The chain couples TRBV6-1 to TRBJ1-2; a possible D gene is TRBD1 (6 bases). V lost 3 bases and J 0 bases, leaving 11 bases between the germline ends. The CDR3 runs 15 residues. Looked up from germline, CDR1 is MNHNS and CDR2 is SASEGT. CDR3 coding DNA: TGTGCCAGCAGTGAGGGGGGGGCACCTAACTATGGCTACACCTTC. Translation gives CASSEGGAPNYGYTF.

The chain recombines TRBV30 with TRBJ1-2; TRBD1 might be the D (6 bases). V lost 7 bases and J lost 3, with 24 bases in between. The CDR3 covers 16 residues. The V gene's germline CDR1 is GTSNPN and CDR2 SVGIG (reference sequence). The CDR3 nucleotides read TGTGCCTTGGAACCGCTTGTTGGGGGCGCTGACTATGGCTACACCTTC. The encoded protein is CALEPLVGGADYGYTF.

CDR3 amino acids: CASSQRQIHTEAFF. CDR3 sequence (DNA): TGCGCCAGCAGCCAGCGGCAGATTCACACTGAAGCTTTCTTT. The rearrangement links TRBV4-1 to TRBJ1-1; D gene unclear. The CDR3 totals 14 residues. Between the trimmed V and J ends, which lost 3 bases and 3 bases, there was a span of 11 bases. Germline loops: CDR1 MGHRA, CDR2 YSYEKL.

A single count supports this clone. The V gene is TRBV18, the J gene TRBJ1-2, with D unclear. The V and J ends lost 4 bases and 2 bases respectively, with 11 bases between them. The CDR3 is made up of 14 amino acids. Germline assignment: CDR1 KGHSH and CDR2 LQKENI. The CDR3 DNA reads as TGTGCCAGCTCACTATCGAGAGTAAACTATGGCTACACCTTC. This gives the protein CASSLSRVNYGYTF.

This chain links TRBV7-2 with TRBJ1-1; a possible D gene is TRBD1 (5 bases). Looked up from germline, CDR1 is SGHTA and CDR2 is FQGNSA. The CDR3 has 14 residues. V lost 5 bases to trimming and J lost 3 bases, with 13 bases between them. The CDR3 reads CASSPRAGYTEAFF. The CDR3 coding sequence is TGTGCCAGCAGCCCCAGGGCGGGGTACACTGAAGCTTTCTTT.

V and J are TRBV11-2 and TRBJ1-4; 10 bases are shared with TRBD1. Germline CDR1 SGHAT, CDR2 FQNNGV. The J segment lost 5 bases and the V segment lost 3 bases, leaving 0 bases of the junction unmatched. This CDR3 contains 14 residues. The CDR3 nucleotides are TGTGCCAGCAGCTTGGGACAGGGGAATGAAAAACTGTTTTTT. Amino acid sequence: CASSLGQGNEKLFF.